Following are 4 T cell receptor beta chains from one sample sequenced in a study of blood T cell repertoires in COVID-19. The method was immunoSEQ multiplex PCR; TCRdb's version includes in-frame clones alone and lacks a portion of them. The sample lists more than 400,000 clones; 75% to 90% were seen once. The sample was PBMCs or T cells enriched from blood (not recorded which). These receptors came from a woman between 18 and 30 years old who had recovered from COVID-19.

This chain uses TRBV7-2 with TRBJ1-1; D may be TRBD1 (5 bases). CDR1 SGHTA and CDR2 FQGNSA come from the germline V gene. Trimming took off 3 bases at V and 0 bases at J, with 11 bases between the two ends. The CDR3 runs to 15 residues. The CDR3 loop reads CASSFGGLMNTEAFF. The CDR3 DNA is TGTGCCAGCAGCTTCGGGGGACTGATGAACACTGAAGCTTTCTTT.

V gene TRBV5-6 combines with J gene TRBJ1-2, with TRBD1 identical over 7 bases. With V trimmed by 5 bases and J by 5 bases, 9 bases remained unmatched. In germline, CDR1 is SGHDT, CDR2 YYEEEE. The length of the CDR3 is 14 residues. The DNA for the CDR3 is TGTGCCAGCAGTTTCCCAGGGACAGTTTATGGCTACACCTTC. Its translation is CASSFPGTVYGYTF.

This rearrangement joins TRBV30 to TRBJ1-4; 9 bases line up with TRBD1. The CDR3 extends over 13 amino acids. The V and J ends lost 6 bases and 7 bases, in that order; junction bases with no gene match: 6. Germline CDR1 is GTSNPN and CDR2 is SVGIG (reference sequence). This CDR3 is CACLTGGPEKLFF. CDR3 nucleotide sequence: TGTGCCTGCTTGACAGGGGGTCCTGAAAAACTGTTTTTT. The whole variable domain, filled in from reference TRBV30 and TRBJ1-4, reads SQTIHQWPATLVQPVGSPLSLECTVEGTSNPNLYWYRQAAGRGLQLLFYSVGIGQISSEVPQNLSASRPQDRQFILSSKKLLLSDSGFYLCACLTGGPEKLFFGSGTQLSVL.

The CDR3 spells CASISPNTGELFF. The CDR3 DNA reads TGTGCCAGTATCTCCCCCAACACCGGGGAGCTGTTTTTT. The V gene is TRBV19, the J gene TRBJ2-2; D is undetermined. The germline V gene has CDR1 LNHDA and CDR2 SQIVND (reference sequence). CDR3 length: 13 residues. V lost 7 bases and J lost 2, with 8 bases in between.